The clone carrying this T cell receptor beta chain was observed a single time. Its antigen remains unidentified. A much larger clonotype is one base distant, so this may be a read error. These data belong to a study of CD8 T cells in ankylosing spondylitis. General study points: A TCR beta motif of about eight highly homologous variants seemed to mark ankylosing spondylitis blood. Peripheral blood samples showed relatively rare disease-linked clones, and these clones were CD8+.

The germline V gene has CDR1 DFQATT and CDR2 SNEGSKA (reference sequence). V was clipped by 7 bases and J by 7 bases; unmatched bases: 11. The CDR3 consists of 15 residues. A single record per CDR3 protein comes from TCRdb applying MiXCR to the 5' RACE reads. The sample yields 300,000 to 400,000 distinct CDR3 sequences, roughly 15% seen once. Sequencing input: blood, either unsorted or a sorted T cell fraction (not recorded which). This sequence was found in a male donor with ankylosing spondylitis or in good health (not recorded which). The chain has TRBV20-1 and TRBJ2-5, with 14 positions matching TRBD2. The CDR3 region is CSVPGLAGEKGTQYF. In DNA form, the CDR3 reads TGCAGTGTTCCGGGACTAGCGGGAGAGAAAGGGACCCAGTACTTC.